This is a list of T cell receptor beta chains from one sample in a study of blood T cell repertoires in COVID-19. This table comes from immunoSEQ multiplex PCR, and its TCRdb copy is limited to in-frame clones, with some not included. This table holds about 350,000 clones, roughly 84% found once. Input material: PBMCs or T cells enriched from blood (not recorded which). The source is a woman aged 25 to 39 who had recovered from COVID-19. The CDR3 runs from the conserved cysteine through the conserved F or W. A D gene is named only where the DNA matches it firmly. A clone size is listed for some rows: how often the clone was seen (once, few, many), or a class if it is expanded.

clone_size: few; j_call: TRBJ2-5; d_call: -; v_call: TRBV18; cdr3_aa: CASSPYSGRGAETQYF; cdr3_nt: TGTGCCAGCTCACCCTACTCCGGCCGGGGGGCGGAGACCCAGTACTTC
clone_size: -; j_call: TRBJ1-6; d_call: -; v_call: TRBV3-1/TRBV3-2; cdr3_aa: CASSPGGGLGSPLHF; cdr3_nt: TGTGCCAGCAGCCCCGGGGGGGGGCTCGGGTCACCCCTCCACTTT
clone_size: -; j_call: TRBJ2-7; d_call: TRBD1; v_call: TRBV28; cdr3_aa: CASSGQGPYEQYF; cdr3_nt: TGTGCCAGCAGTGGACAGGGCCCCTACGAGCAGTACTTC
clone_size: -; j_call: TRBJ1-5; d_call: -; v_call: TRBV21-1; cdr3_aa: CASSNLPRGKPQHF; cdr3_nt: TGTGCCAGCAGCAATTTACCCCGAGGAAAGCCCCAGCATTTT
clone_size: -; j_call: TRBJ2-1; d_call: -; v_call: TRBV19; cdr3_aa: CASSILRAGRNEQFF; cdr3_nt: TGTGCCAGTAGTATCCTCAGGGCGGGGCGCAATGAGCAGTTCTTC
clone_size: -; j_call: TRBJ1-3; d_call: -; v_call: TRBV7-8; cdr3_aa: CASSLGSGNTGNTIYF; cdr3_nt: TGTGCCAGCAGCTTAGGGTCAGGGAATACTGGAAACACCATATATTTT
clone_size: -; j_call: TRBJ1-6; d_call: TRBD1; v_call: TRBV19; cdr3_aa: CASSRLYGQGHNSPLHF; cdr3_nt: TGTGCCAGTAGTCGCCTTTACGGACAGGGCCATAATTCACCCCTCCACTTT
clone_size: -; j_call: TRBJ2-3; d_call: TRBD2; v_call: TRBV11-2; cdr3_aa: CASSNSQRGSMDTQYF; cdr3_nt: TGTGCCAGCAGCAACAGTCAGCGGGGTTCGATGGATACGCAGTATTTT
clone_size: -; j_call: TRBJ2-5; d_call: -; v_call: TRBV27; cdr3_aa: CASSPRVTGQETQYF; cdr3_nt: TGTGCCAGCAGTCCCCGTGTTACAGGGCAGGAGACCCAGTACTTC
clone_size: -; j_call: TRBJ2-5; d_call: -; v_call: TRBV10-3; cdr3_aa: CAISESWGETQYF; cdr3_nt: TGTGCCATCAGTGAGTCCTGGGGCGAGACCCAGTACTTC
clone_size: -; j_call: TRBJ1-1; d_call: TRBD1; v_call: TRBV7-2; cdr3_aa: CASSQDRGRTEAFF; cdr3_nt: TGTGCCAGCAGCCAAGACAGGGGTCGGACTGAAGCTTTCTTT
clone_size: -; j_call: TRBJ1-6; d_call: TRBD1; v_call: TRBV6-5; cdr3_aa: CASSYRQGDSPLHF; cdr3_nt: TGTGCCAGCAGTTACCGACAGGGTGATTCACCCCTCCACTTT
clone_size: -; j_call: TRBJ2-3; d_call: TRBD1; v_call: TRBV4-1; cdr3_aa: CASSDPGQGTDTQYF; cdr3_nt: TGCGCCAGCAGCGACCCGGGACAGGGGACAGATACGCAGTATTTT
clone_size: -; j_call: TRBJ1-5; d_call: -; v_call: TRBV19; cdr3_aa: CASSMSGGRPQHF; cdr3_nt: TGTGCCAGTAGTATGTCCGGGGGGAGGCCCCAGCATTTT
clone_size: -; j_call: TRBJ2-7; d_call: TRBD1; v_call: TRBV7-6; cdr3_aa: CASSDTGASSGEQYF; cdr3_nt: TGTGCCAGCAGCGATACAGGGGCCTCTTCAGGCGAGCAGTACTTC
clone_size: -; j_call: TRBJ1-2; d_call: -; v_call: TRBV30; cdr3_aa: CAWTGSYGYTF; cdr3_nt: TGTGCCTGGACCGGGTCCTATGGCTACACCTTC
clone_size: -; j_call: TRBJ2-7; d_call: -; v_call: TRBV29-1; cdr3_aa: CSVDGVGGYEQYF; cdr3_nt: TGCAGCGTTGATGGAGTTGGAGGGTACGAGCAGTACTTC
clone_size: -; j_call: TRBJ2-3; d_call: TRBD2; v_call: TRBV24-1; cdr3_aa: CATSDVSGGSTDTQYF; cdr3_nt: TGTGCCACCAGTGACGTCAGCGGGGGAAGCACAGATACGCAGTATTTT
clone_size: -; j_call: TRBJ2-7; d_call: -; v_call: TRBV3-1/TRBV3-2; cdr3_aa: CASSQGGAGGPYEQYF; cdr3_nt: TGTGCCAGCAGCCAAGGGGGGGCAGGGGGACCCTACGAGCAGTACTTC
clone_size: -; j_call: TRBJ2-1; d_call: TRBD1; v_call: TRBV7-9; cdr3_aa: CASSSKGAPYNEQFF; cdr3_nt: TGTGCCAGCAGCTCGAAGGGGGCCCCCTACAATGAGCAGTTCTTC
clone_size: -; j_call: TRBJ2-7; d_call: -; v_call: TRBV12-3/TRBV12-4; cdr3_aa: CASSGPSYEQYF; cdr3_nt: TGTGCCAGCAGCGGTCCTTCCTACGAGCAGTACTTC
clone_size: -; j_call: TRBJ2-3; d_call: TRBD2; v_call: TRBV6-2/TRBV6-3; cdr3_aa: CASSPPVGLVVTDTQYF; cdr3_nt: TGTGCCAGCAGTCCCCCGGTGGGACTAGTAGTGACAGATACGCAGTATTTT
clone_size: -; j_call: TRBJ1-3; d_call: -; v_call: TRBV9; cdr3_aa: CASSARDFSGNTIYF; cdr3_nt: TGTGCCAGCAGCGCACGGGACTTCTCTGGAAACACCATATATTTT
clone_size: -; j_call: TRBJ1-1; d_call: TRBD1; v_call: TRBV7-2; cdr3_aa: CASSSPPGTGQMNTEAFF; cdr3_nt: TGTGCCAGCAGCTCCCCGCCTGGGACAGGACAAATGAACACTGAAGCTTTCTTT
clone_size: -; j_call: TRBJ1-6; d_call: TRBD1; v_call: TRBV5-8; cdr3_aa: CASTPSSGGTRSYNSPLHF; cdr3_nt: TGTGCCAGCACCCCCTCGTCAGGGGGCACTAGGTCCTATAATTCACCCCTCCACTTT
clone_size: once; j_call: TRBJ2-5; d_call: TRBD1; v_call: TRBV27; cdr3_aa: CASSDRGGETQYF; cdr3_nt: TGTGCCAGCAGTGACAGGGGGGGAGAGACCCAGTACTTC
clone_size: -; j_call: TRBJ2-3; d_call: TRBD2; v_call: TRBV18; cdr3_aa: CASSPTSGLVDDTQYF; cdr3_nt: TGTGCCAGCTCACCTACTAGCGGGCTGGTCGATGATACGCAGTATTTT
clone_size: -; j_call: TRBJ1-2; d_call: -; v_call: TRBV7-2; cdr3_aa: CASSLYAGRNYGYTF; cdr3_nt: TGTGCCAGCAGCTTATACGCGGGACGGAACTATGGCTACACCTTC
clone_size: once; j_call: TRBJ1-1; d_call: -; v_call: TRBV11-3; cdr3_aa: CASSLGGNTEAFF; cdr3_nt: TGTGCCAGCAGCTTAGGCGGGAACACTGAAGCTTTCTTT
clone_size: -; j_call: TRBJ1-2; d_call: TRBD1; v_call: TRBV4-1; cdr3_aa: CASSQTGTGVYGYTF; cdr3_nt: TGCGCCAGCAGCCAAACCGGGACAGGGGTTTATGGCTACACCTTC
clone_size: -; j_call: TRBJ2-3; d_call: TRBD2; v_call: TRBV3-1/TRBV3-2; cdr3_aa: CASSPETSGTSKRYTQYF; cdr3_nt: TGTGCCAGCAGCCCCGAGACAAGTGGGACTAGCAAACGATATACGCAGTATTTT
clone_size: -; j_call: TRBJ1-6; d_call: -; v_call: TRBV27; cdr3_aa: CASSLLGQTNSPLHF; cdr3_nt: TGTGCCAGCAGTTTATTAGGACAGACAAATTCACCCCTCCACTTT
clone_size: -; j_call: TRBJ2-5; d_call: -; v_call: TRBV30; cdr3_aa: CAWSVHPGQETQYF; cdr3_nt: TGTGCCTGGAGTGTACATCCGGGTCAAGAGACCCAGTACTTC
clone_size: few; j_call: TRBJ2-2; d_call: TRBD2; v_call: TRBV15; cdr3_aa: CATRTSGGHSVGELFF; cdr3_nt: TGTGCCACCAGGACTAGCGGGGGACACAGTGTCGGGGAGCTGTTTTTT
clone_size: -; j_call: TRBJ2-3; d_call: TRBD2; v_call: TRBV5-6; cdr3_aa: CASSLGLATDTQYF; cdr3_nt: TGTGCCAGCAGTTTGGGACTAGCCACAGATACGCAGTATTTT
clone_size: once; j_call: TRBJ2-1; d_call: -; v_call: TRBV3-1/TRBV3-2; cdr3_aa: CASSPTGNSYNEQFF; cdr3_nt: TGTGCCAGCAGCCCAACCGGGAACTCCTACAATGAGCAGTTCTTC
clone_size: -; j_call: TRBJ1-5; d_call: -; v_call: TRBV4-3; cdr3_aa: CASSQGEGRGQPQHF; cdr3_nt: TGCGCCAGCAGCCAAGGGGAGGGGCGAGGCCAGCCCCAGCATTTT
clone_size: -; j_call: TRBJ1-5; d_call: TRBD1; v_call: TRBV7-8; cdr3_aa: CASSLVGTASNQPQHF; cdr3_nt: TGTGCCAGCAGCTTAGTGGGGACAGCAAGCAATCAGCCCCAGCATTTT
clone_size: -; j_call: TRBJ2-5; d_call: TRBD2; v_call: TRBV9; cdr3_aa: CASSARTSGKETQYF; cdr3_nt: TGTGCCAGCAGCGCCCGAACTAGCGGCAAAGAGACCCAGTACTTC
clone_size: -; j_call: TRBJ2-7; d_call: TRBD2; v_call: TRBV7-9; cdr3_aa: CASSTPGLAHEQYF; cdr3_nt: TGTGCCAGCAGCACCCCGGGACTAGCGCACGAGCAGTACTTC
clone_size: -; j_call: TRBJ1-3; d_call: TRBD1; v_call: TRBV7-6; cdr3_aa: CASSLAGDRVISGNTIYF; cdr3_nt: TGTGCCAGCAGCTTAGCGGGGGACAGGGTAATCTCTGGAAACACCATATATTTT
clone_size: -; j_call: TRBJ2-5; d_call: TRBD1; v_call: TRBV18; cdr3_aa: CASSPGQGPGAQYF; cdr3_nt: TGTGCCAGCTCACCGGGACAGGGGCCGGGGGCCCAGTACTTC